Sequencing of this T cell receptor (beta chain) was carried out in a study of cytomegalovirus exposure and HLA in healthy donors. For the study at large: Earlier, some 180 million T cells were analyzed, and 117 million unique TCR beta sequences were found among them. General study findings and limits: Trimming of TCR beta V- and J-genes showed a link, identified in a later analysis, to a missense DCLRE1C variant.

CDR3 length: 13 amino acids. CDR1 and CDR2 from the germline V gene are SGHTA and FQGNSA. V shed 5 bases and J 5 bases; nucleotides not matched to a gene: 5. Concerning this clone: Its antigen is unidentified.

PCR used 60 Vbeta primers and 13 Jbeta primers. As processed by the authors: It was a later analysis that counted about 80 million unique TCR beta chains, of which some 9.9 million were shared. The method was immunoSEQ multiplex PCR; TCRdb's version includes in-frame clones alone and lacks a portion of them. V and J calls and clone size are those listed in that table; D and trimming were worked out from the DNA. This sample has roughly 150,000 clones; 70% to 80% occur once, and the top ten carry more than 1.3%. Sequenced sample: PBMCs. The clonotype comes from a male donor in good health and CMV-seronegative. This chain joins TRBV7-2 and TRBJ2-5, with 7 bases matching TRBD1. The CDR3 protein is CASSRGTVETQYF. CDR3 DNA: TGTGCCAGCAGCAGGGGGACAGTCGAGACCCAGTACTTC.